This TCR beta chain was captured in a study of T-cell memory formation after mild COVID-19. Trimming took off 4 bases at V and 2 bases at J, with 13 bases between the two ends. Per the germline V gene, CDR1 is SGHNT and CDR2 is YYREEE (reference sequence). This CDR3 has 15 amino acids. TCRdb reanalysed the 5' RACE reads using MiXCR and keeps one entry per CDR3 protein. Of nearly 250,000 distinct CDR3 sequences in the sample, approximately 15% were seen once. This sequence joins TRBV5-4 and TRBJ2-1; D is possibly TRBD2 (6 bases). The TCR originated in an adult woman who had mild COVID-19 (a few samples of this study predate the infection). Cell type and time point are not known. Sequencing used PBMCs or a T cell subset sorted from them (not recorded which). Here the CDR3 reads CASSRPGVAYNEQFF. The CDR3 DNA sequence: TGTGCCAGCAGCCGCCCGGGGGTGGCCTACAATGAGCAGTTCTTC.